Detailed here is one T cell receptor beta chain. The germline CDR1 and CDR2 sequences are SGDLS and YYNGEE. The CDR3 length is 16 residues. The J segment lost 2 bases and the V segment lost 3 bases, leaving 8 bases of the junction unmatched. Using immunoSEQ multiplex PCR, the repertoire was profiled, and TCRdb retains in-frame clones only, with some absent. The sample has more than 95,000 clones, over 75% seen once. These data come from a study of blood T cell repertoires in COVID-19. The sample was peripheral blood. This chain connects TRBV9 to TRBJ2-3; 8 bases align to TRBD2. The sequence came from a human donor in a cohort sampled during active COVID-19. CDR3 amino acids: CASSAERGPFTDTQYF. For the CDR3, the DNA is TGTGCCAGCAGCGCCGAGCGGGGGCCGTTCACAGATACGCAGTATTTT.